This T cell receptor (beta chain) is drawn from a study of blood T cell repertoires in COVID-19. At the level of the study: The United States, Italy and Spain provided the acute and convalescent COVID-19 samples.

In the original workflow: Estimates of nucleated cell counts were drawn from the amplification of reference gene primers. Clones were sequenced by immunoSEQ multiplex PCR, and TCRdb holds only the in-frame ones, with some missing. The DNA gave D and trimming, while V, J and clone size come from that table. The data hold over 250,000 clones, with roughly 92% observed a single time. CDR3 length: 16 residues. Germline CDR1 and CDR2: LGHDT and YNNKEL (reference sequence). V shed 4 bases and J 3 bases; nucleotides not matched to a gene: 5. This TCR was sampled from a woman in her twenties or thirties with COVID-19, enrolled during active disease. The genes are TRBV3-1 (or the pseudogene TRBV3-2) and TRBJ2-3; 12 bases line up with TRBD2. The material sequenced was peripheral blood. The DNA for the CDR3 is TGTGCCAGCAGCCGAAAGACTAGCGGGAGTACAGATACGCAGTATTTT. Translated, it gives CASSRKTSGSTDTQYF.